A selection of T cell receptor beta chains follows, all from one sample in a study of T cells of healthy individuals. TCRdb re-called the 5' RACE reads through MiXCR, storing one row per CDR3 protein. The table has approximately 50,000 distinct CDR3 sequences, about 15% seen once. The receptors were gathered from a human donor in good health. Both conserved end residues are part of each CDR3. The order of the fields is D gene, clone size, J gene, V gene, CDR3 protein, CDR3 DNA. A D gene is named only where the DNA matches it firmly. For some rows the clone size is stated as once, few or many, or as a class when expanded; others skip it.

>.|once|TRBJ2-5|TRBV28
CASSFPVEAPGETQYF
TGTGCCAGCAGTTTCCCGGTGGAGGCCCCCGGCGAGACCCAGTACTTC
>TRBD2|many|TRBJ2-2|TRBV5-4
CASSLAWASGRGTGELFF
TGTGCCAGCAGCTTGGCCTGGGCTAGCGGGAGAGGAACCGGGGAGCTGTTTTTT
>.|many|TRBJ1-3|TRBV7-2
CASSLSFLMGDSGNTIYF
TGTGCCAGCAGCTTATCCTTCCTCATGGGCGACTCTGGAAACACCATATATTTT
>.|many|TRBJ1-2|TRBV10-2
CASEGDGYGYTF
TGCGCCTCTGAGGGGGATGGCTATGGCTACACCTTC
>TRBD2|.|TRBJ2-3|TRBV9
CASSPIAGGSTDTQYF
TGTGCCAGCAGCCCTATAGCGGGGGGAAGCACAGATACGCAGTATTTT
>.|many|TRBJ2-3|TRBV5-1
CASSQPERVDTQYF
TGCGCCAGCAGCCAGCCGGAGAGAGTGGATACGCAGTATTTT
>.|few|TRBJ2-5|TRBV20-1
CSADMTNREGETQYF
TGCAGTGCTGACATGACTAACAGGGAAGGAGAGACCCAGTACTTC
>TRBD1|.|TRBJ1-3|TRBV29-1
CSVQTGASSGNTIYF
TGCAGCGTTCAAACAGGGGCCTCCTCTGGAAACACCATATATTTT
>TRBD1|many|TRBJ1-6|TRBV27
CASSLFRQGSNSPLHF
TGTGCCAGCAGTTTATTCCGACAGGGTAGTAATTCACCCCTCCACTTT
>.|.|TRBJ2-2|TRBV4-3
CASSQDGPPRDTGELFF
TGCGCCAGCAGCCAAGATGGCCCGCCCAGGGACACCGGGGAGCTGTTTTTT
>TRBD1|.|TRBJ1-2|TRBV20-1
CSARGQGQGGGLRGYTF
TGCAGTGCTAGAGGCCAGGGACAGGGAGGGGGACTGAGAGGCTACACCTTC
>.|.|TRBJ2-1|TRBV6-6
CASRIGVNEQFF
TGTGCCAGCAGGATAGGGGTCAATGAGCAGTTCTTC
>TRBD2|few|TRBJ2-7|TRBV19
CVSSNPRDSGSYEQYF
TGTGTCAGTAGTAACCCTCGTGATAGCGGGAGTTACGAGCAGTACTTC
>.|.|TRBJ1-3|TRBV7-2
CASSFGGNGNTIYF
TGTGCCAGCAGCTTCGGAGGGAATGGAAACACCATATATTTT
>TRBD2|.|TRBJ2-3|TRBV25-1
CASGLAGTSSDTQYF
TGTGCCTCTGGACTAGCGGGAACTTCGTCAGATACGCAGTATTTT
>.|many|TRBJ2-5|TRBV10-2
CASSDWGMEETQYF
TGCGCCAGCAGTGATTGGGGGATGGAAGAGACCCAGTACTTC
>.|few|TRBJ2-1|TRBV20-1
CSARGTYNEQFF
TGCAGTGCTAGAGGGACCTACAATGAGCAGTTCTTC
>.|many|TRBJ2-2|TRBV29-1
CSVRQGMNTGELFF
TGCAGCGTTCGTCAGGGGATGAACACCGGGGAGCTGTTTTTT
>.|.|TRBJ2-7|TRBV5-1
CASSEGRGYEQYF
TGCGCCAGCAGCGAAGGTCGTGGCTACGAGCAGTACTTC
>.|.|TRBJ2-3|TRBV5-1
CASSLVTGRKGTDTQYF
TGCGCCAGCAGCTTGGTCACGGGCAGGAAAGGCACAGATACGCAGTATTTT
>.|.|TRBJ1-2|TRBV30
CAMPLPQGDYGYTF
TGTGCCATGCCTCTGCCGCAAGGGGACTATGGCTACACCTTC
>TRBD2|many|TRBJ2-5|TRBV12-3/TRBV12-4
CASRLGLAESQETQYF
TGTGCCAGCAGACTGGGACTAGCGGAGAGCCAAGAGACCCAGTACTTC
>.|.|TRBJ2-5|TRBV18
CASSPPSFETQYF
TGTGCCAGCTCACCACCATCCTTCGAGACCCAGTACTTC
>.|many|TRBJ2-3|TRBV29-1
CSVEGRGDTDTQYF
TGCAGCGTTGAAGGGCGGGGCGACACAGATACGCAGTATTTT
>.|.|TRBJ2-3|TRBV6-2/TRBV6-3
CASSEPGRPPADTQYF
TGTGCCAGCAGTGAGCCGGGACGACCCCCCGCAGATACGCAGTATTTT
>TRBD2|many|TRBJ2-7|TRBV27
CASSISSGTYEQYF
TGTGCCAGCAGTATCTCTAGCGGCACCTACGAGCAGTACTTC
>.|many|TRBJ2-7|TRBV25-1
CASSATGSYEQYF
TGTGCCAGCAGTGCGACGGGCTCCTACGAGCAGTACTTC
>.|few|TRBJ1-1|TRBV9
CASSVGAGTEAFF
TGTGCCAGCAGCGTGGGGGCCGGGACTGAAGCTTTCTTT
>.|.|TRBJ2-5|TRBV9
CASSVRPQETQYF
TGTGCCAGCAGCGTTAGACCCCAAGAGACCCAGTACTTC
>.|many|TRBJ1-2|TRBV2
CATLGAGSTYGYTF
TGTGCCACCCTTGGGGCAGGGTCGACCTATGGCTACACCTTC
>TRBD1|many|TRBJ2-2|TRBV14
CASSHSDRDGELFF
TGTGCCAGCAGCCACTCGGACAGGGACGGGGAGCTGTTTTTT
>.|many|TRBJ2-7|TRBV5-5
CASSLWVSGEQYF
TGTGCCAGCAGCTTGTGGGTCTCTGGGGAGCAGTACTTC
>.|.|TRBJ1-2|TRBV12-3/TRBV12-4
CASSVRQANGYTF
TGTGCCAGCAGTGTCCGACAGGCCAATGGCTACACCTTC
>TRBD1|many|TRBJ1-2|TRBV7-9
CASSPGQGFGYTF
TGTGCCAGCAGCCCGGGACAGGGGTTTGGCTACACCTTC
>TRBD1|many|TRBJ1-2|TRBV20-1
CSAGGQGGYGYTF
TGCAGTGCTGGAGGACAGGGAGGGTATGGCTACACCTTC
>TRBD2|few|TRBJ2-3|TRBV7-6
CASSIQAGISTDTQYF
TGTGCCAGCAGCATACAAGCGGGAATAAGCACAGATACGCAGTATTTT
>.|few|TRBJ2-3|TRBV20-1
CSARSVALAVTQYF
TGCAGTGCTAGGTCAGTCGCCCTGGCTGTTACGCAGTATTTT
>.|few|TRBJ2-5|TRBV11-2
CASSPDGLSWTQYF
TGTGCCAGCAGCCCGGACGGACTTTCCTGGACCCAGTACTTC
>TRBD2|many|TRBJ2-1|TRBV30
CAWSVLAGVYNEQFF
TGTGCCTGGAGTGTACTAGCGGGAGTCTATAATGAGCAGTTCTTC
>TRBD1|.|TRBJ2-6|TRBV29-1
CSVAPTGFTGANVLTF
TGCAGCGTTGCCCCGACAGGGTTCACTGGGGCCAACGTCCTGACTTTC
>TRBD2|many|TRBJ2-5|TRBV12-3/TRBV12-4
CASSKAGVETQYF
TGTGCCAGCTCAAAAGCGGGAGTGGAGACCCAGTACTTC
>.|many|TRBJ1-1|TRBV7-9
CASSLMGDTEAFF
TGTGCCAGCAGCTTAATGGGGGACACTGAAGCTTTCTTT
>TRBD2|.|TRBJ2-5|TRBV7-2
CASSSRVLAGETQYF
TGTGCCAGCAGCTCACGCGTTCTAGCGGGGGAGACCCAGTACTTC
>TRBD2|many|TRBJ2-3|TRBV29-1
CSVDPQGRGQYF
TGCAGCGTTGACCCCCAAGGGAGGGGGCAGTATTTT
>TRBD1|.|TRBJ1-1|TRBV24-1
CATSDVDRENTEAFF
TGTGCCACCAGTGATGTGGACAGGGAGAACACTGAAGCTTTCTTT
>.|many|TRBJ2-1|TRBV7-2
CASSLVEGPNEQFF
TGTGCCAGCAGCTTGGTCGAGGGACCCAATGAGCAGTTCTTC
>.|many|TRBJ2-5|TRBV5-1
CASRGQAQETQYF
TGCGCCAGCCGAGGGCAGGCCCAAGAGACCCAGTACTTC
>.|few|TRBJ2-1|TRBV20-1
CSAQSYNEQFF
TGCAGTGCTCAGTCATACAATGAGCAGTTCTTC
>.|many|TRBJ1-5|TRBV20-1
CSARYTNQPQHF
TGCAGTGCTAGGTATACCAATCAGCCCCAGCATTTT
>.|many|TRBJ2-3|TRBV5-4
CASSLRDTDTQYF
TGTGCCAGCAGCCTACGGGACACAGATACGCAGTATTTT
>.|.|TRBJ2-2|TRBV24-1
CATSEKTGELFF
TGTGCCACCAGTGAGAAAACCGGGGAGCTGTTTTTT
>TRBD1|.|TRBJ2-4|TRBV5-1
CASSRQGHQNIQYF
TGCGCCAGCAGCCGACAGGGGCACCAAAACATTCAGTACTTC
>TRBD2|.|TRBJ2-7|TRBV20-1
CSATGTSGSHEQYF
TGCAGTGCAACCGGGACTAGCGGGAGTCACGAGCAGTACTTC
>.|.|TRBJ2-6|TRBV7-8
CASSQIARSSGANVLTF
TGTGCCAGCAGCCAAATTGCGCGCAGCTCTGGGGCCAACGTCCTGACTTTC
>TRBD1|.|TRBJ1-5|TRBV2
CASRDEWTGVGNQPQHF
TGTGCCAGCAGAGACGAATGGACAGGGGTGGGCAATCAGCCCCAGCATTTT
>.|once|TRBJ2-2|TRBV6-5
CASSYSTGRGRPGELFF
TGTGCCAGCAGTTACTCGACGGGACGGGGTCGTCCGGGGGAGCTGTTTTTT
>.|many|TRBJ2-7|TRBV12-3/TRBV12-4
CASSFGRAYEQYF
TGTGCCAGCAGTTTCGGCCGGGCCTACGAGCAGTACTTC